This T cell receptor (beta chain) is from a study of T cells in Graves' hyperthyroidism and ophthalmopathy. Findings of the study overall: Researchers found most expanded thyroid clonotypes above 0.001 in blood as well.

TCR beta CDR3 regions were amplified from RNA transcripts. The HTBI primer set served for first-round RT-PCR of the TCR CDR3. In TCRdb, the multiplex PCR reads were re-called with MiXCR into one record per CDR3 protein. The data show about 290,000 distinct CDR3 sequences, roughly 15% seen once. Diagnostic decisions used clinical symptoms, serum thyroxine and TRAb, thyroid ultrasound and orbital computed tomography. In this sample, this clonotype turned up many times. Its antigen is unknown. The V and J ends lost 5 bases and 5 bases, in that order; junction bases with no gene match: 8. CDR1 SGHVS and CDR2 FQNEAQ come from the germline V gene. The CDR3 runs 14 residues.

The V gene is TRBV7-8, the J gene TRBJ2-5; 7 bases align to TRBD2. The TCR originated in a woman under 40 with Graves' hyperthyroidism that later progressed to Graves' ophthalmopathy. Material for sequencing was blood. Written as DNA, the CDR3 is TGTGCCAGCAGCCACCGACTAGCAGGGGAGACCCAGTACTTC. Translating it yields CASSHRLAGETQYF.